A single sample gave rise to the 13 T cell receptor beta chains below, sequenced in a study of T-cell reconstitution after alpha-beta-depleted transplantation in children. The authors prepared the TCRbeta library with unique molecular identifiers. Via MiXCR, TCRdb re-called the PCR reads, giving one row per CDR3 protein. The sample holds 780,000 or so distinct CDR3 sequences, around 17% seen once. Here the sequenced sample was PBMCs, mostly from graft donor cells, taken 360 days after TCRalphabeta/CD19-depleted stem cell transplant. These receptors all stem from a male patient younger than 18 who had a stem cell transplant for acute lymphoblastic leukemia, so the T cells may come from the graft donor.

This clonotype was picked up a small number of times. The J gene is TRBJ1-1, the V gene TRBV7-2; the D is unclear. Per germline, CDR1 SGHTA and CDR2 FQGNSA. The CDR3 is made up of 16 amino acids. Trimming removed 1 base from V and 6 bases from J, with 18 bases in between. DNA of the CDR3: TGTGCCAGCAGCTTAGGAGTCCGACTAGGTGGCTCTGAAGCTTTCTTT. Residues: CASSLGVRLGGSEAFF.

In its sample, this clonotype was seen many times. This rearrangement joins TRBV12-3 or TRBV12-4 to TRBJ1-1, with TRBD1 identical over 9 bases. After removal of 1 base from V and 1 base from J, the junction contained 4 bases not matched to a gene. This CDR3 has 16 residues. The CDR3: CASSLGLTGGNTEAFF. The CDR3 DNA is TGTGCCAGCAGTTTAGGGTTGACAGGGGGGAACACTGAAGCTTTCTTT.

The V call is TRBV5-1, the J call TRBJ1-2, with a possible D match to TRBD1 (6 bases). Between the trimmed V and J ends, which lost 4 bases and 4 bases, there was a span of 14 bases. The CDR3 covers 14 residues. Germline V gene lookup returns CDR1 SGHRS and CDR2 YFSETQ. CDR3 DNA: TGCGCCAGCAGCGGTGTACAGGGAATCTATGGCTACACCTTC. Amino acids: CASSGVQGIYGYTF.

The rearrangement joins TRBV2 to TRBJ2-1, with 12 bases identical to TRBD2. Unmatched junction bases numbered 19, after V lost 11 bases and J lost 2 bases. There are 19 residues in the CDR3. The germline V gene encodes CDR1 SNHLY and CDR2 FYNNEI. The CDR3 nucleotides read TGTGCCTTCTGTTTACCTTCCTTTAGGACTAGCGGGGCCTACAATGAGCAGTTCTTC. Residues: CAFCLPSFRTSGAYNEQFF. The full variable domain, in which reference TRBV2 and TRBJ2-1 provide the parts outside the CDR3, is EPEVTQTPSHQVTQMGQEVILRCVPISNHLYFYWYRQILGQKVEFLVSFYNNEISEKSEIFDDQFSVERPDGSNFTLKIRSTKLEDSAMYFCAFCLPSFRTSGAYNEQFFGPGTRLTVL.

The rearrangement links TRBV5-1 to TRBJ2-1; D is unresolved. Germline CDR1 SGHRS, CDR2 YFSETQ. The CDR3 length is 13 residues. V lost 0 bases to trimming and J lost 9 bases, with 10 bases between them. This CDR3 is CASSLAGRAEQFF. The CDR3 region has the DNA TGCGCCAGCAGCTTGGCCGGGCGAGCTGAGCAGTTCTTC. The full variable domain, with the rest looked up from reference TRBV5-1 and TRBJ2-1, is KAGVTQTPRYLIKTRGQQVTLSCSPISGHRSVSWYQQTPGQGLQFLFEYFSETQRNKGNFPGRFSGRQFSNSRSEMNVSTLELGDSALYLCASSLAGRAEQFFGPGTRLTVL.

Only a few counts were recorded for this clonotype. The chain is built from TRBV5-1 and TRBJ2-7; 9 bases fit TRBD2. The CDR3 is 15 residues long. The germline CDR1 and CDR2 sequences are SGHRS and YFSETQ. The junction had 5 bases not matched to a gene; V was cut back by 4 bases and J by 0 bases. The DNA for the CDR3 is TGCGCCAGCAGCATCTCGACTAGCGGCTCCTACGAGCAGTACTTC. Its translation: CASSISTSGSYEQYF.

This clonotype occurred a few times. V gene TRBV9 combines with J gene TRBJ2-7; possibly TRBD1 for D (6 bases). Germline V gene data show CDR1 as SGDLS and CDR2 as YYNGEE. The CDR3 has 15 residues. V shed 1 base and J shed 6 bases, with 17 bases lying between them. CDR3 nucleotide sequence: TGTGCCAGCAGCGTAAGGGGGACCGGCGTAAGCGAGCAGTACTTC. Protein product: CASSVRGTGVSEQYF.

This clonotype was found many times. This chain links TRBV27 with TRBJ2-6; 7 positions agree with TRBD2. The CDR3 is 17 residues long. With V trimmed by 4 bases and J by 2 bases, 8 bases remained unmatched. Germline CDR1 MNHEY, CDR2 SMNVEV (reference sequence). As DNA, the CDR3 is TGTGCCAGCAGTTCGCTATACCGGGGGGCTGGGGCCAACGTCCTGACTTTC. This gives the protein CASSSLYRGAGANVLTF. The full variable domain, in which reference TRBV27 and TRBJ2-6 provide the parts outside the CDR3, is EAQVTQNPRYLITVTGKKLTVTCSQNMNHEYMSWYRQDPGLGLRQIYYSMNVEVTDKGDVPEGYKVSRKEKRNFPLILESPSPNQTSLYFCASSSLYRGAGANVLTFGAGSRLTVL.

CDR3 bases: TGCAGCGTTTACCGCCGAACCCACGGCGCGAACACTGAAGCTTTCTTT. Protein sequence: CSVYRRTHGANTEAFF. This sequence joins TRBV29-1 and TRBJ1-1; D gene ambiguous. Trimming left V 5 bases short and J 1 base short, with 20 bases between. Per germline, CDR1 SQVTM and CDR2 ANQGSEA. CDR3 length: 16 residues.

The rearrangement joins TRBV10-3 to TRBJ2-7; D is unresolved. V lost 3 bases and J lost 2, with 8 bases in between. CDR3 size: 13 residues. CDR1 ENHRY and CDR2 SYGVKD come from the germline V gene. CDR3 in DNA: TGTGCCATCAGTGATAATCTCCCCTACGAGCAGTACTTC. Encoded protein: CAISDNLPYEQYF.

The chain carries TRBV11-2 and TRBJ2-1; possibly TRBD2 for D (5 bases). The germline gives CDR1 SGHAT, CDR2 FQNNGV. The length of the CDR3 is 13 residues. V lost 1 base and J 9 bases, leaving 10 bases between the germline ends. The CDR3 is CASSLASSPEQFF. The CDR3 bases are TGTGCCAGCAGCTTAGCTAGCTCGCCTGAGCAGTTCTTC.

This sequence joins TRBV20-1 and TRBJ1-5; 8 bases agree with TRBD1. The CDR3 contains 13 residues. Germline CDR1 and CDR2: DFQATT and SNEGSKA (reference sequence). V lost 6 bases and J lost 5; bases outside the gene matches: 6. CDR3 sequence: CSAATGVDQPQHF. In DNA form, the CDR3 reads TGCAGTGCAGCGACAGGGGTGGATCAGCCCCAGCATTTT.

This clonotype was seen more than once but under ten times. The CDR3 loop is CASSFRDRVNNEQFF. DNA of the CDR3: TGTGCCAGCAGCTTCCGGGACAGGGTGAACAATGAGCAGTTCTTC. The gene calls are TRBV7-9 and TRBJ2-1; 9 bases line up with TRBD1. Germline assignment: CDR1 SEHNR and CDR2 FQNEAQ (reference sequence). This CDR3 region has 15 residues. V gave up 3 bases and J gave up 5 bases; unmatched junction bases: 5.